Listed here are 15 T cell receptor beta chains from one sample, sequenced in a study of T cell repertoires in cytomegalovirus infection. In TCRdb, the reads were re-called with MiXCR into one record per CDR3 protein. The sample holds about 530,000 distinct CDR3 sequences; about 26% are singletons and the top ten take less than 15%. Sequencing input: PBMCs. The origin of the receptors is a human donor in good health (CMV status not recorded). Some clones in this sample may be carry-over from other donors' samples.

This clonotype has a count of ten or more. The genes are TRBV12-3 or TRBV12-4 and TRBJ2-7, with D hard to call. The length of the CDR3 is 14 residues. The V end lost 6 bases, the J end lost 0 bases, and 12 bases lay between the germline ends. The CDR3 DNA reads as TGTGCCAGCAGGCCCCAGGAATTCTCCTACGAGCAGTACTTC. This translates into CASRPQEFSYEQYF.

CDR3 nucleotides: TGTGCCAGCAGGAACCAAGTCTTCGAAGGTGTTGGGAATCAGCCCCAGCATTTT. Residues: CASRNQVFEGVGNQPQHF. The rearrangement links TRBV6-2 or TRBV6-3 to TRBJ1-5; D is unclear. The V gene's germline CDR1 is MNHEY and CDR2 SVGEGT. The CDR3 length is 18 residues. V was shortened by 6 bases and J by 4 bases, with 25 bases between the two germline ends.

This clonotype was seen a handful of times. This rearrangement joins TRBV6-2 or TRBV6-3 to TRBJ2-6; D is perhaps TRBD1 (5 bases). The length of the CDR3 is 17 residues. V shed 6 bases and J shed 1 base, with 16 bases lying between them. From germline, CDR1 is MNHEY and CDR2 SVGEGT. CDR3 nucleotide sequence: TGTGCCAGCAGCCCAGACAGCCTTAATTCTGGGGCCAACGTCCTGACTTTC. Translated, it gives CASSPDSLNSGANVLTF.

Here the CDR3 reads CASSLVSGQGDQPQHF. CDR3 DNA: TGTGCCAGCAGTTTAGTTTCGGGACAGGGCGACCAGCCCCAGCATTTT. V usage is TRBV27 and J usage is TRBJ1-5; TRBD1 matches 9 bases. The CDR3 is 16 residues long. Trimming removed 2 bases from V and 7 bases from J; junction bases left unmatched: 9. Germline CDR1 is MNHEY and CDR2 is SMNVEV (reference sequence).

This chain uses TRBV28 with TRBJ2-2, with D unresolved. The ends were cut back, 4 bases at V and 3 bases at J, with 6 bases in the middle. Germline CDR1 reads MDHEN; CDR2 reads SYDVKM. The CDR3 is 13 residues long. In DNA form, the CDR3 reads TGTGCCAGCAGTTCTTATGACACCGGGGAGCTGTTTTTT. Translation: CASSSYDTGELFF.

The V and J genes are TRBV20-1 and TRBJ1-4; D possibly corresponds to TRBD1 (5 bases). This CDR3 is 14 amino acids long. Germline loops: CDR1 DFQATT, CDR2 SNEGSKA (reference sequence). V was pared by 6 bases and J by 7 bases, with 18 bases between. This CDR3 reads CSADAAGGGEKLFF. The DNA of the CDR3 is TGCAGTGCGGACGCCGCGGGGGGTGGTGAAAAACTGTTTTTT.

The rearrangement joins TRBV6-2 or TRBV6-3 to TRBJ2-7; 10 positions agree with TRBD1. The J segment lost 1 base and the V segment lost 4 bases, leaving 7 bases of the junction unmatched. The CDR3 has 16 residues. Germline CDR1 reads MNHEY; CDR2 reads SVGEGT. DNA for the CDR3: TGTGCCAGCAGTTCGGGACAGGGGATAGGATCCTACGAGCAGTACGTC. Protein: CASSSGQGIGSYEQYV.

This clonotype has more than one count but fewer than ten. This rearrangement joins TRBV7-2 to TRBJ1-1; 7 bases agree with TRBD1. V gave up 4 bases and J gave up 5 bases; unmatched junction bases: 19. The CDR3 has 18 amino acids. The V gene's germline CDR1 is SGHTA and CDR2 FQGNSA. The CDR3 DNA reads TGTGCCAGCAGCTCGGTTATGACACTGACAGGGCGGGATACTGAAGCTTTCTTT. It encodes CASSSVMTLTGRDTEAFF.

The rearrangement links TRBV24-1 to TRBJ2-7; TRBD1 matches 8 bases. CDR3 length: 13 amino acids. CDR1 and CDR2 (germline): KGHDR, SFDVKD. V lost 8 bases, J lost 6 bases, and 8 bases stayed unmatched. CDR3 residues: CATNQGALGEQYF. The CDR3 bases are TGTGCCACCAACCAGGGGGCTCTAGGCGAGCAGTACTTC.

The chain links TRBV6-6 to TRBJ2-1; D gene unclear. Trimming took off 5 bases at V and 8 bases at J, with 7 bases between the two ends. Germline V gene data show CDR1 as MNHNY and CDR2 as SVGAGI (reference sequence). CDR3 length: 11 amino acids. CDR3: CASSQIYEQFF. Here the CDR3 DNA reads TGTGCCAGCAGTCAAATCTATGAGCAGTTCTTC.

This clonotype was found many times. V is TRBV7-2 and J is TRBJ2-1; maybe TRBD2 (6 bases). The germline gives CDR1 SGHTA, CDR2 FQGNSA. This CDR3 region has 14 residues. Trimming removed 3 bases from V and 5 bases from J, with 11 bases in between. The CDR3 is CASSFQRADNEQFF. In nucleotides, the CDR3 is TGTGCCAGCAGCTTCCAGCGGGCCGACAATGAGCAGTTCTTC.

This clonotype was seen repeatedly, ten times or more. The chain employs TRBV7-8 and TRBJ2-6; maybe TRBD1 (6 bases). Germline CDR1 SGHVS, CDR2 FQNEAQ. This CDR3 spans 16 amino acids. V shed 4 bases and J shed 0 bases, with 10 bases lying between them. CDR3 DNA sequence: TGTGCCAGCAGCTCGGACAGTTTCTCTGGGGCCAACGTCCTGACTTTC. It specifies CASSSDSFSGANVLTF.

The rearrangement joins TRBV5-1 to TRBJ1-5, with 8 bases fitting TRBD1. CDR1 and CDR2 from the germline V gene are SGHRS and YFSETQ. The CDR3 is 15 residues long. J was trimmed by 3 bases and V by 4 bases; bases with no gene match: 6. As DNA, the CDR3 is TGCGCCAGCAGCGAAGGACAGGGTTTCAATCAGCCCCAGCATTTT. Its protein is CASSEGQGFNQPQHF.

This clonotype was picked up a small number of times. The chain carries TRBV5-1 and TRBJ2-1; weak D call: TRBD1 (5 bases). This CDR3 region has 16 residues. V gave up 4 bases and J gave up 6 bases, with 20 bases separating them. Germline V gene sequence: CDR1 SGHRS, CDR2 YFSETQ. The CDR3 coding sequence is TGCGCCAGCAGCGTCCCAATCTCAGGGATCCGCAATGAGCAGTTCTTC. It yields the protein CASSVPISGIRNEQFF.

The chain uses TRBV12-3 or TRBV12-4 and TRBJ1-2; D gene uncertain. The V gene lost 3 bases and the J gene lost 6 bases, with 11 bases spanning the gap. CDR3 length: 13 amino acids. The CDR3 coding sequence is TGTGCCAGCAGTTTTTCAGAGGAGAATGGCTACACCTTC. Translation gives CASSFSEENGYTF.